These 8 T cell receptor beta chains came from one sample sequenced in a study of CD8+ T cells in alopecia areata listed by TCRdb under 2018. Receptor libraries were prepared by the immunoSEQ multiplex PCR assay. For TCR sequencing, RNA was extracted from every sample and reverse transcribed into cDNA to serve as template. Not all clones reach the TCRdb copy of this immuneACCESS table, which keeps in-frame sequences only. Checked studies attribute under half of the gap to unresolved V genes and leave the rest unexplained. Counted in this sample were roughly 250,000 clones; under 80% of them appeared once. The top ten constitute more than 0.95% of the sample. This specimen's time point label, interpreted: baseline before oral tofacitinib. The sample in question was CD4+ T cells sorted from blood, obtained at week 0. All receptors derive from a human donor with alopecia areata.

This clone has more than one count but fewer than ten. The rearrangement links TRBV5-1 to TRBJ2-7; 7 bases line up with TRBD1. The CDR3 consists of 16 residues. The J segment lost 4 bases and the V segment lost 4 bases, leaving 14 bases of the junction unmatched. CDR1 is SGHRS, CDR2 YFSETQ, per germline. In nucleotides, the CDR3 is TGCGCCAGCAGCACCGGGACAGTCTCCTCCGGGTACGAGCAGTACTTC. Its protein product is CASSTGTVSSGYEQYF.

The genes are TRBV2 and TRBJ2-7, with 10 nucleotides matching TRBD1. The J segment lost 7 bases and the V segment lost 1 base, leaving 7 bases of the junction unmatched. The CDR3 is 15 residues long. CDR1 and CDR2 (germline): SNHLY, FYNNEI. The CDR3 is CASSEGTGGESEQYF. The CDR3 nucleotides read TGTGCCAGCAGTGAAGGGACAGGGGGGGAAAGTGAGCAGTACTTC.

V and J are TRBV30 and TRBJ2-1; D gene uncertain. Trimming removed 2 bases at V and 4 bases at J, with 15 bases between. Germline-derived CDR1 and CDR2 are GTSNPN and SVGIG (reference sequence). The CDR3 contains 15 residues. The CDR3 spells CAWSFPEGIYNEQFF. DNA for the CDR3: TGTGCCTGGAGTTTTCCAGAAGGGATTTACAATGAGCAGTTCTTC.

This chain joins TRBV7-2 and TRBJ2-1, with D tentatively TRBD1 or TRBD2 (5 bases each). V shed 3 bases and J shed 8 bases, with 11 bases lying between them. Germline assignment: CDR1 SGHTA and CDR2 FQGNSA. The CDR3 consists of 13 residues. The CDR3 protein is CASSFEGWYEQFF. CDR3 coding DNA: TGTGCCAGCAGCTTTGAGGGGTGGTATGAGCAGTTCTTC.

This clone was counted between two and nine times. The chain has TRBV4-1 and TRBJ2-1; D is undetermined. Germline V gene data show CDR1 as MGHRA and CDR2 as YSYEKL. The germline V and J ends were trimmed by 1 base and 2 bases, with 12 bases remaining between them. CDR3 size: 16 residues. Here the CDR3 reads CASSQVAAIAYNEQFF. The CDR3 DNA reads as TGCGCCAGCAGCCAAGTTGCGGCCATAGCCTACAATGAGCAGTTCTTC.

In its sample, this clone was seen many times. The chain employs TRBV7-8 and TRBJ1-6; TRBD1 agrees at 9 bases. This CDR3 region has 13 residues. V was pared by 9 bases and J by 8 bases, with 5 bases of the junction left unmatched. Per germline, CDR1 SGHVS and CDR2 FQNEAQ. CDR3 region: CASSDRGDSPLHF. For the CDR3, the DNA is TGTGCCAGTTCGGACAGGGGCGATTCACCCCTCCACTTT.

This clone has a handful of counts. V gene TRBV29-1 combines with J gene TRBJ2-7; no clear D gene. V was cut by 0 bases and J by 3 bases, with 12 bases left in between. This CDR3 is 14 amino acids long. Per the germline V gene, CDR1 is SQVTM and CDR2 is ANQGSEA. The CDR3 spells CSVEDTPKGYEQYF. The CDR3, as DNA: TGCAGCGTTGAAGATACGCCCAAGGGCTACGAGCAGTACTTC.

CDR3 amino acids: CSGRLGADTQYF. CDR3 DNA: TGCAGCGGTCGACTTGGGGCAGATACGCAGTATTTT. The V gene is TRBV29-1, the J gene TRBJ2-3; D ambiguous. The length of the CDR3 is 12 residues. Trimming cost V 7 bases and J 4 bases, with 12 bases left between them. Germline loops: CDR1 SQVTM, CDR2 ANQGSEA.